This T cell receptor (beta chain) emerged from a study of shared clonotypes between healthy human individuals. About the study: Participating donors consisted of a couple of women and a few men aged 18 to 49. Donors had three CD4 naive, three CD4 memory, two CD8 naive and one CD8 memory plate apiece. Overall study findings and caveats: What rarefaction showed was incomplete sorted-subset sequencing despite large depth.

In the case of this clone: What it binds is not known. This specimen includes other DNA sequences encoding the same CDR3.

Several immunoSEQ plates held equal portions of the genomic DNA taken from each subset. The method was immunoSEQ multiplex PCR; TCRdb's version includes in-frame clones alone and lacks a portion of them. The sample lists about 1.5 million clones, 95% to 99% occurring once. Germline CDR1 SGDLS, CDR2 YYNGEE. This CDR3 has 16 amino acids. V gave up 0 bases and J gave up 3 bases; unmatched junction bases: 6. The TCR sequence derives from a man aged 25 to 45 in good health. Source material: naive CD4+ T cells sorted from blood. Stated subset: CD45RA+ positively selected. The chain has TRBV9 and TRBJ2-3, with 8 nucleotides matching TRBD2. This CDR3 reads CASSVATGGGTDTQYF. CDR3 sequence (DNA): TGTGCCAGCAGCGTAGCCACGGGCGGGGGGACAGATACGCAGTATTTT. The full variable domain, its missing parts supplied by reference TRBV9 and TRBJ2-3, is DSGVTQTPKHLITATGQRVTLRCSPRSGDLSVYWYQQSLDQGLQFLIQYYNGEERAKGNILERFSAQQFPDLHSELNLSSLELGDSALYFCASSVATGGGTDTQYFGPGTRLTVL.